This T cell receptor (beta chain) was recorded in a study of blood T cells in healthy people across ages. The germline gives CDR1 MDHEN, CDR2 SYDVKM. Trimming removed 6 bases from V and 8 bases from J; junction bases left unmatched: 10. The CDR3 has 15 residues. A sample-barcoded 5' primer and a J-beta primer mix were used in a second PCR of about 7 to 12 cycles. TCRdb reanalysed the 5' RACE reads using MiXCR and keeps one entry per CDR3 protein. The sample consists of 890,000 or so distinct CDR3 sequences, 62% of them appearing once. The authors isolated at least 6 million PBMCs per sample. J is TRBJ2-1 and V is TRBV28, with 10 bases that match TRBD1. This TCR derives from a man under 40 in good health. The sequencing input was blood. The CDR3 DNA follows: TGTGCCAGCAGCCAGGGCGGGACAGGGGTTGATGAGCAGTTCTTC. Protein product: CASSQGGTGVDEQFF.